One sample yielded the 7 T cell receptor beta chains listed below, sequenced in a study of tumor-infiltrating lymphocytes in primary liver carcinoma. Bulk tissue was left unsorted, and RNA and DNA were co-extracted from roughly 20-30 mg of it. From approximately 0.5 ug of total RNA, TCR beta-specific cDNA was reverse-transcribed using a constant-region primer. Three nested multiplex PCR rounds, a slightly modified ARM-PCR method, built the TCR beta libraries. TRBV1-TRBV30 forward primers paired with a C-beta reverse primer were used in the first two PCR rounds, which ran approximately 10 cycles each. TCRdb reanalysed the multiplex PCR reads using MiXCR and keeps one entry per CDR3 protein. The repertoire includes 65,000 to 80,000 distinct CDR3 sequences, 55% to 75% of them detected once, and roughly a quarter sits in the top ten. Sequencing used liver tumor tissue from sampling region 4. The sample's subset: tumor region T4, right-lateral pole. All receptors come from a middle-aged man with primary liver carcinoma and hepatitis B virus infection.

For this clonotype: A junction boundary mismatches the germline segment, possibly from a read error. The genes are TRBV10-3 and TRBJ2-7; no clear D gene. The CDR3 has 14 amino acids. CDR1 is ENHRY and CDR2 is SYGVKD in the germline V gene. Here the CDR3 reads CAISESERTDEQYF. Here the CDR3 DNA reads TGTGCCATCAGTGAGAGCGAGAGAACGGACGAGCAGTATTTC.

As for this clonotype: Likely a read error: the CDR3 ends without its conserved phenylalanine or tryptophan. V gene TRBV4-2 combines with J gene TRBJ2-5; weak D call: TRBD2 (7 bases). Germline V gene sequence: CDR1 LGHNA, CDR2 YNFKEQ. There are 17 residues in the CDR3. CDR3 DNA sequence: TGTGCCAACAGCCGTGGGGCTAGCGGAGGGACACAAGAGACCCAGTACTGC. Amino acid sequence: CANSRGASGGTQETQYC.

This clonotype was counted ten times or more. The V call is TRBV7-9, the J call TRBJ2-7; 7 positions match TRBD1. CDR1 is SEHNR and CDR2 is FQNEAQ in the germline V gene (reference sequence). Trimming took 11 bases from V and 2 from J; bases not matched to a gene: 6. The CDR3 has 12 residues. For the CDR3, the DNA is TGTGCCTCGGAAGGACAGGCCTACGAGCAGTACTTC. Amino acid sequence: CASEGQAYEQYF.

As to this clonotype: A clone one base away is much larger, so this may be a read error. V gene TRBV5-4 combines with J gene TRBJ2-5; D perhaps matches TRBD1 (6 bases). Germline assignment: CDR1 SGHNT and CDR2 YYREEE (reference sequence). This CDR3 region has 15 residues. With 1 base removed from V and 7 bases from J, the gap between germline ends came to 17 bases. The CDR3 is CASSLSQGIGATQYF. DNA for the CDR3: TGTGCCAGCAGCTTGTCACAGGGTATTGGAGCGACCCAGTACTTC.

This clonotype was observed a few times. The rearrangement uses TRBV6-5 and TRBJ1-2, with no clear D. The CDR3 loop spans 13 amino acids. The germline V gene encodes CDR1 MNHEY and CDR2 SVGAGI. The V and J ends lost 5 bases and 13 bases respectively, with 20 bases between them. The CDR3 DNA reads as TGTGCCAGCAGTAAAGACAAGCGTTATGGTTGCACCTTC. Protein product: CASSKDKRYGCTF.

The rearrangement links TRBV5-5 to TRBJ1-4; D is undetermined. Germline assignment: CDR1 SGHKS and CDR2 YYEKEE (reference sequence). Trimming took off 4 bases at V and 7 bases at J, with 20 bases between the two ends. The CDR3 totals 16 residues. The CDR3 sequence is CASSASMALSSEKLFF. CDR3 bases: TGTGCCAGCAGCGCCTCGATGGCCTTAAGCAGTGAAAAACTGTTTTTT. Full variable domain (rest looked up from reference TRBV5-5 and TRBJ1-4): DAGVTQSPTHLIKTRGQQVTLRCSPISGHKSVSWYQQVLGQGPQFIFQYYEKEERGRGNFPDRFSARQFPNYSSELNVNALLLGDSALYLCASSASMALSSEKLFFGSGTQLSVL.

V gene TRBV12-3 or TRBV12-4 combines with J gene TRBJ2-7; 9 nucleotides line up with TRBD1. Trimming removed 5 bases from V and 6 bases from J; junction bases left unmatched: 5. The CDR3 extends over 13 amino acids. CDR3 in DNA: TGTGCCAGCAGTGAACAGGGGGCTACCGAGCAGTACTTC. Translated, it gives CASSEQGATEQYF.